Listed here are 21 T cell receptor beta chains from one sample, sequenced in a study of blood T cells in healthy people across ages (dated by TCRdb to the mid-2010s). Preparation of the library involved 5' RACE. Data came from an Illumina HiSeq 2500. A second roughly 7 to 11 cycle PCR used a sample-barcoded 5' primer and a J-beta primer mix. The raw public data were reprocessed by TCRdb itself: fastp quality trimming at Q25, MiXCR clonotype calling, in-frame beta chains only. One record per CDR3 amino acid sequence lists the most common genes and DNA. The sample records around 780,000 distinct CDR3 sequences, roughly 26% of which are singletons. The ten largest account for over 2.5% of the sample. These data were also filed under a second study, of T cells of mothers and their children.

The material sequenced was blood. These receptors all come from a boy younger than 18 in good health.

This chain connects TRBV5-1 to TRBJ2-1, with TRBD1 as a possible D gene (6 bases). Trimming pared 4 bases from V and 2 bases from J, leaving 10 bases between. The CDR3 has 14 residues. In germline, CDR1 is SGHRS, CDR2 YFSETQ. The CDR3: CASSRTGTYNEQFF. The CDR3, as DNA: TGCGCCAGCAGCCGAACAGGGACCTACAATGAGCAGTTCTTC.

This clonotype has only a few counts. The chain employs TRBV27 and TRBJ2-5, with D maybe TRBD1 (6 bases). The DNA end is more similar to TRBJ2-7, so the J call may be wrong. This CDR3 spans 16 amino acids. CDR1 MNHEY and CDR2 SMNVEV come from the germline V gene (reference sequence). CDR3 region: CASGGIDRVIPYEQYF. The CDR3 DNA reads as TGTGCCAGCGGGGGCATCGATCGGGTCATACCTTACGAGCAGTACTTC.

The CDR3 protein is CASSLVGDASKSTDTQYF. For the CDR3, the DNA is TGTGCCAGCAGCTTGGTTGGGGACGCCTCGAAAAGCACAGATACGCAGTATTTT. The chain combines TRBV5-6 with TRBJ2-3, with D perhaps assigned TRBD1 or TRBD2 (5 bases each). V lost 0 bases and J 0 bases, leaving 17 bases between the germline ends. The CDR3 loop spans 18 amino acids. Germline CDR1 is SGHDT and CDR2 is YYEEEE. Together with reference TRBV5-6 and TRBJ2-3, the CDR3 gives the full variable domain: DAGVTQSPTHLIKTRGQQVTLRCSPKSGHDTVSWYQQALGQGPQFIFQYYEEEERQRGNFPDRFSGHQFPNYSSELNVNALLLGDSALYLCASSLVGDASKSTDTQYFGPGTRLTVL.

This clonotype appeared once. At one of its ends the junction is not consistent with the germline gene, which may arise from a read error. The CDR3 DNA sequence: TGTGCCAGCAGCTTAGTTGGGACTAGCTACGATGAGCAGTTCTTC. Translated, it gives CASSLVGTSYDEQFF. The rearrangement uses TRBV7-2 and TRBJ2-1; 9 nucleotides match TRBD2. Germline assignment: CDR1 SGHTA and CDR2 FQGNSA. This CDR3 spans 15 amino acids. The full variable domain, its missing parts supplied by reference TRBV7-2 and TRBJ2-1, is GAGVSQSPSNKVTEKGKDVELRCDPISGHTALYWYRQSLGQGLEFLIYFQGNSAPDKSGLPSDRFSAERTGGSVSTLTIQRTQQEDSAVYLCASSLVGTSYDEQFFGPGTRLTVL.

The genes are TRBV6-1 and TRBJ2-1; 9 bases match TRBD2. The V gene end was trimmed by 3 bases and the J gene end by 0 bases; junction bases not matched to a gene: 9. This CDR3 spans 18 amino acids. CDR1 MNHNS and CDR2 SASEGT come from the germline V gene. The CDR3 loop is CASSDPLTSGFSYNEQFF. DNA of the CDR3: TGTGCCAGCAGTGACCCCCTTACTAGCGGGTTCTCCTACAATGAGCAGTTCTTC.

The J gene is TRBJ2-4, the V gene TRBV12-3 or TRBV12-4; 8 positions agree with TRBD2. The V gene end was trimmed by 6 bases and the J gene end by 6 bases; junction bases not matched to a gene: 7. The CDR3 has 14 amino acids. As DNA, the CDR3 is TGTGCCAGCAGAAGCGGGGGTATAAGAAACATTCAGTACTTC. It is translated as CASRSGGIRNIQYF.

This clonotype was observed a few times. The CDR3 nucleotides read TGTGCCATCCGGTCGGACACCAATAGCAATCAGCCCCAGCATTTT. Amino acids: CAIRSDTNSNQPQHF. The chain links TRBV10-3 to TRBJ1-5; maybe TRBD1 (5 bases). Trimming took 8 bases from V and 0 from J, leaving 14 bases between them. The CDR3 contains 15 residues. Germline V CDR1 and CDR2: ENHRY, SYGVKD.

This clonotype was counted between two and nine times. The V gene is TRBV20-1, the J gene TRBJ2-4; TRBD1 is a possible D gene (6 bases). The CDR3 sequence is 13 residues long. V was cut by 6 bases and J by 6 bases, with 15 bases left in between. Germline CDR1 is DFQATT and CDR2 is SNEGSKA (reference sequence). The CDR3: CSALTGYGNIQYF. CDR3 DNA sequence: TGCAGTGCACTCACAGGGTACGGAAACATTCAGTACTTC.

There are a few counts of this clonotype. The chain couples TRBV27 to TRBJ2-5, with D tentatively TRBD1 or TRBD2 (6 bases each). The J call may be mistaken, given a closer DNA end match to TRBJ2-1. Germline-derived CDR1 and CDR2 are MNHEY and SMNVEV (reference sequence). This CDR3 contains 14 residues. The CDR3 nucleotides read TGTGCCAGCATGTACGGGGGCACCTACAATGAGCAGTTCTTC. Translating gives CASMYGGTYNEQFF.

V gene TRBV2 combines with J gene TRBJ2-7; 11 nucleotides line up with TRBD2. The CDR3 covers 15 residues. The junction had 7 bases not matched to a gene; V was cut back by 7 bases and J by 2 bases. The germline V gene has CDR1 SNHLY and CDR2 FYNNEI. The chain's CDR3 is CASKPLTSGTYEQYF. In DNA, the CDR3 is TGTGCCAGCAAGCCCTTGACTAGCGGGACCTACGAGCAGTACTTC.

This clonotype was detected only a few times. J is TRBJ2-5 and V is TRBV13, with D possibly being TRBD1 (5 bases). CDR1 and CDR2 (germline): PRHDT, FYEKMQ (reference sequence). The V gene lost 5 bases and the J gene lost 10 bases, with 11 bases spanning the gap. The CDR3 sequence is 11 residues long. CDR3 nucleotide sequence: TGTGCCAGCAGCGACGACAGTAGCCAGTACTTC. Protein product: CASSDDSSQYF.

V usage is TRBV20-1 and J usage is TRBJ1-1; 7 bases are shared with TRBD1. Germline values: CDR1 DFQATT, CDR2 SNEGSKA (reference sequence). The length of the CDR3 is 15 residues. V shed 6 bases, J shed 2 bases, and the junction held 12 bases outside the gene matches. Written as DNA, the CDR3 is TGCAGTGCGATTCCTCGACAGGGCCCAAACACTGAAGCTTTCTTT. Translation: CSAIPRQGPNTEAFF.

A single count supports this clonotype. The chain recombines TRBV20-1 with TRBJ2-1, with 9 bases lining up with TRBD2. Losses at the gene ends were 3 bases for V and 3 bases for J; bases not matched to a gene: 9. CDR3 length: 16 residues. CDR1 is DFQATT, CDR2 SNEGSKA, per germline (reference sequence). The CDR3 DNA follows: TGCAGTGCTAGCGGGGGACTAGCCGACTACTACAATGAGCAGTTCTTC. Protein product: CSASGGLADYYNEQFF.

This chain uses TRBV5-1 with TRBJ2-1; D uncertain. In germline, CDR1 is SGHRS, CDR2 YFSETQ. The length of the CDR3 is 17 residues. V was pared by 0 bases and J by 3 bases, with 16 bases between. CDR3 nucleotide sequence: TGCGCCAGCAGCTTGGATGCGGACCGACCGTACTACAATGAGCAGTTCTTC. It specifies CASSLDADRPYYNEQFF.

The chain's CDR3 is CASSWGRLQAAGDTQYF. The DNA for the CDR3 is TGTGCCAGCAGCTGGGGCCGTCTCCAGGCCGCAGGAGATACGCAGTATTTT. This sequence joins TRBV7-2 and TRBJ2-3, with D possibly being TRBD1 (5 bases). This CDR3 contains 17 residues. The V end was cut by 4 bases, the J end by 5 bases, with 22 bases between. Germline values: CDR1 SGHTA, CDR2 FQGNSA. Full variable domain (missing parts from reference TRBV7-2 and TRBJ2-3): GAGVSQSPSNKVTEKGKDVELRCDPISGHTALYWYRQSLGQGLEFLIYFQGNSAPDKSGLPSDRFSAERTGGSVSTLTIQRTQQEDSAVYLCASSWGRLQAAGDTQYFGPGTRLTVL.

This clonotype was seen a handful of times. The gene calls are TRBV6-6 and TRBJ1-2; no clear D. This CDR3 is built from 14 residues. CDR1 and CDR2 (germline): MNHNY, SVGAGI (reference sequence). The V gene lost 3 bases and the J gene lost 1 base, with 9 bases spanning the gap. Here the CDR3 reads CASSYYGSNYGYTF. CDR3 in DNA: TGTGCCAGCAGTTATTACGGGAGTAACTATGGCTACACCTTC.

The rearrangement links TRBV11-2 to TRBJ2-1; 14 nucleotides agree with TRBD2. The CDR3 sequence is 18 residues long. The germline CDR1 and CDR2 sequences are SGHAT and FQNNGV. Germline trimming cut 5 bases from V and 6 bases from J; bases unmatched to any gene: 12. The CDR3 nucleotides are TGTGCCAGCAGCCCTACTCCGACTAGCGGGGGGGCTGGCAATGAGCAGTTCTTC. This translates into CASSPTPTSGGAGNEQFF.

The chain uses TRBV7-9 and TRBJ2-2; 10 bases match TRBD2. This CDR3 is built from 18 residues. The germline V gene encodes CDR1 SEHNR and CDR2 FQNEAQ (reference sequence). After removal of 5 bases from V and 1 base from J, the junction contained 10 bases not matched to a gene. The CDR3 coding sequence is TGTGCCAGCAGCGGCCGGGTAGCGGGGGGACGGAACACCGGGGAGCTGTTTTTT. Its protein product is CASSGRVAGGRNTGELFF.

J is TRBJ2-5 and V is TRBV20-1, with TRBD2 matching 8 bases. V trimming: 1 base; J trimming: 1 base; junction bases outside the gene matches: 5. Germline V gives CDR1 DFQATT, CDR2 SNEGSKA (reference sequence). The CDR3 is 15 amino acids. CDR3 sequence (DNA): TGCAGTGCTAGAGCATCTAGCGGGTCCCAAGAGACCCAGTACTTC. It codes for CSARASSGSQETQYF.

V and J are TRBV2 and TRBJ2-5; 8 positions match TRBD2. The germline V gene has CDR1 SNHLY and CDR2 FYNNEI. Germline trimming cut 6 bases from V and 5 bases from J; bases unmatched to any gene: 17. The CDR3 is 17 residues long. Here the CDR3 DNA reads TGTGCCAGCAGCCTACGGGAGGGACTACTTCTTCGGGAGACCCAGTACTTC. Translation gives CASSLREGLLLRETQYF. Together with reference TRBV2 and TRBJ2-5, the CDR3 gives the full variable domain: EPEVTQTPSHQVTQMGQEVILRCVPISNHLYFYWYRQILGQKVEFLVSFYNNEISEKSEIFDDQFSVERPDGSNFTLKIRSTKLEDSAMYFCASSLREGLLLRETQYFGPGTRLLVL.

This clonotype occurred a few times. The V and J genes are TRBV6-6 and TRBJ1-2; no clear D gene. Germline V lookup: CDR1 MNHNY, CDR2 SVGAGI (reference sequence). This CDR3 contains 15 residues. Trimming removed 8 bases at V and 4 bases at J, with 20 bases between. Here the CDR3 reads CASYDFLSGGYGYTF. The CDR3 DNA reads TGTGCCAGCTACGACTTTCTCTCGGGAGGCTATGGCTACACCTTC.